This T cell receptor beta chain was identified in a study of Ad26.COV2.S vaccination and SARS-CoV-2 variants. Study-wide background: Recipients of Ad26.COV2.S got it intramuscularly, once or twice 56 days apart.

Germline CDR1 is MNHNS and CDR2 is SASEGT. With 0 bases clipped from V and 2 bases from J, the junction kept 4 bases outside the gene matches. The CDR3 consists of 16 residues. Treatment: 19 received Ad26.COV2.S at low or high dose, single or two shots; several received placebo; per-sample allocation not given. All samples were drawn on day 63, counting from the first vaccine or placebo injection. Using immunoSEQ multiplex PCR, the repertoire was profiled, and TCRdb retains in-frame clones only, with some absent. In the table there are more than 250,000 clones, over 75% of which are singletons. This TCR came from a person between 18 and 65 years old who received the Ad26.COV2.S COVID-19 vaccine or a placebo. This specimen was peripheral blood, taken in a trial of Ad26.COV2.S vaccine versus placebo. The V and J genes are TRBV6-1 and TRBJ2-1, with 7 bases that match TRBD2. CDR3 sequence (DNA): TGTGCCAGCAGTGAAGCGCCCAGCGGGACCTACAATGAGCAGTTCTTC. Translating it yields CASSEAPSGTYNEQFF.